Listed below are T cell receptor beta chains from one sample, sequenced in a study of blood T cell repertoires in COVID-19. Generated by immunoSEQ multiplex PCR, the TCRdb table keeps only in-frame clones and is missing some. This sample yields more than 130,000 clones, of which 84% are seen a single time; 8.8% belongs to the top ten. Input material: peripheral blood. These receptors originate from an elderly woman in a cohort sampled during active or convalescent COVID-19. The CDR3 runs from the conserved cysteine through the conserved F or W. The D gene is left open where the match is weak. For some rows the clone size is stated as once, few or many, or as a class when expanded; others skip it.

j_gene: TRBJ1-2; abundance: -; d_gene: TRBD1; v_gene: TRBV5-4; CDR3nt: TGTGCCAGCAGGTTACAGGGGATAGACTATGGCTACACCTTC; CDR3aa: CASRLQGIDYGYTF
j_gene: TRBJ2-1; abundance: -; d_gene: -; v_gene: TRBV14; CDR3nt: TGTGCCAGCAGCCAGGCTAGCATCACTATCGATGAGCAGTTCTTC; CDR3aa: CASSQASITIDEQFF
j_gene: TRBJ2-7; abundance: -; d_gene: TRBD2; v_gene: TRBV19; CDR3nt: TGTGCCAGTAGTTTCCTAGCGGGGAGCTCCTACGAGCAGTACTTC; CDR3aa: CASSFLAGSSYEQYF
j_gene: TRBJ2-3; abundance: once; d_gene: -; v_gene: TRBV4-2; CDR3nt: TGTGCCAGCAGCGAGGAAGGCACAGATACGCAGTATTTT; CDR3aa: CASSEEGTDTQYF
j_gene: TRBJ1-1; abundance: -; d_gene: TRBD1; v_gene: TRBV19; CDR3nt: TGTGCCACCTCTCCTGTTGCGACAGGGGAAACTGAAGCTTTCTTT; CDR3aa: CATSPVATGETEAFF
j_gene: TRBJ1-6; abundance: -; d_gene: TRBD1; v_gene: TRBV5-6; CDR3nt: TGTGCCAGCAGCTTTTCCGGACAGGGACTCGGGTCACCCCTCCACTTT; CDR3aa: CASSFSGQGLGSPLHF
j_gene: TRBJ1-1; abundance: -; d_gene: -; v_gene: TRBV6-1; CDR3nt: TGTGCCAGCAGTTACAGGGTTGAAGCTTTCTTT; CDR3aa: CASSYRVEAFF
j_gene: TRBJ2-5; abundance: -; d_gene: TRBD2; v_gene: TRBV5-1; CDR3nt: TGCGCCAGCAGCTTGGCCGGGGGGAGAGAGACCCAGTACTTC; CDR3aa: CASSLAGGRETQYF
j_gene: TRBJ2-3; abundance: -; d_gene: TRBD2; v_gene: TRBV4-1; CDR3nt: TGCGCCAGCAGCCGGGGTACCGCAACGGGGGGAACAGATACGCAGTATTTT; CDR3aa: CASSRGTATGGTDTQYF
j_gene: TRBJ1-1; abundance: -; d_gene: -; v_gene: TRBV6-5; CDR3nt: TGTGCCAGCAGATATGGACAGTTGAACACTGAAGCTTTCTTT; CDR3aa: CASRYGQLNTEAFF
j_gene: TRBJ1-2; abundance: once; d_gene: TRBD1; v_gene: TRBV19; CDR3nt: TGTGCCAGTAGTATCGGACAGGGGTTACGAAATGGCTACACCTTC; CDR3aa: CASSIGQGLRNGYTF
j_gene: TRBJ1-3; abundance: -; d_gene: -; v_gene: TRBV2; CDR3nt: TGTGCCAGCAGTGAAGTCAGGGGTTACGGAAACACCATATATTTT; CDR3aa: CASSEVRGYGNTIYF
j_gene: TRBJ2-7; abundance: -; d_gene: -; v_gene: TRBV3-1/TRBV3-2; CDR3nt: TGTGCCAGCAGACGAAACAGGGCTTCCTACGAGCAGTACTTC; CDR3aa: CASRRNRASYEQYF
j_gene: TRBJ2-1; abundance: -; d_gene: TRBD1; v_gene: TRBV3-1/TRBV3-2; CDR3nt: TGTGCCAGCAGCCCCACGACAGGGTCGACCAACAATGAGCAGTTCTTC; CDR3aa: CASSPTTGSTNNEQFF
j_gene: TRBJ1-2; abundance: -; d_gene: -; v_gene: TRBV5-1; CDR3nt: TGCGCCAGCAGCTTGGCGGACAGCCGCAATGGCTACACCTTC; CDR3aa: CASSLADSRNGYTF
j_gene: TRBJ2-2; abundance: -; d_gene: TRBD1; v_gene: TRBV18; CDR3nt: TGTGCCAGCTCGGTTCTGGCGGGACAGGGATCTAACACCGGGGAGCTGTTTTTT; CDR3aa: CASSVLAGQGSNTGELFF
j_gene: TRBJ1-2; abundance: -; d_gene: TRBD1; v_gene: TRBV3-1/TRBV3-2; CDR3nt: TGTGCCAGCAGCCGACAGGGCGAGGCTAACTATGGCTACACCTTC; CDR3aa: CASSRQGEANYGYTF
j_gene: TRBJ2-7; abundance: many; d_gene: -; v_gene: TRBV9; CDR3nt: TGTGCCAGCAGCCCCGCCCGCGCGGCGGCCTACGAGCAGTACTTC; CDR3aa: CASSPARAAAYEQYF
j_gene: TRBJ1-3; abundance: few; d_gene: -; v_gene: TRBV5-6; CDR3nt: TGTGCCAGCAGCTTCCGCCCGCCGAGCTCTGGAAACACCATATATTTT; CDR3aa: CASSFRPPSSGNTIYF
j_gene: TRBJ2-4; abundance: -; d_gene: -; v_gene: TRBV14; CDR3nt: TGTGCCAGCAGCACGGGGTGGGCCAAAAACATTCAGTACTTC; CDR3aa: CASSTGWAKNIQYF
j_gene: TRBJ2-1; abundance: -; d_gene: TRBD2; v_gene: TRBV5-4; CDR3nt: TGTGCCAGCAGCCCTGGGGGGGGGAGCAACAATGAGCAGTTCTTC; CDR3aa: CASSPGGGSNNEQFF
j_gene: TRBJ1-3; abundance: -; d_gene: -; v_gene: TRBV28; CDR3nt: TGTGCCAGCAGTTTCTTCGGGGGGGGCTCTGGAAACACCATATATTTT; CDR3aa: CASSFFGGGSGNTIYF
j_gene: TRBJ1-2; abundance: few; d_gene: -; v_gene: TRBV6-5; CDR3nt: TGTGCCAGCAGCACCGGGGGGGGGACTGCTTATGGCTACACCTTC; CDR3aa: CASSTGGGTAYGYTF